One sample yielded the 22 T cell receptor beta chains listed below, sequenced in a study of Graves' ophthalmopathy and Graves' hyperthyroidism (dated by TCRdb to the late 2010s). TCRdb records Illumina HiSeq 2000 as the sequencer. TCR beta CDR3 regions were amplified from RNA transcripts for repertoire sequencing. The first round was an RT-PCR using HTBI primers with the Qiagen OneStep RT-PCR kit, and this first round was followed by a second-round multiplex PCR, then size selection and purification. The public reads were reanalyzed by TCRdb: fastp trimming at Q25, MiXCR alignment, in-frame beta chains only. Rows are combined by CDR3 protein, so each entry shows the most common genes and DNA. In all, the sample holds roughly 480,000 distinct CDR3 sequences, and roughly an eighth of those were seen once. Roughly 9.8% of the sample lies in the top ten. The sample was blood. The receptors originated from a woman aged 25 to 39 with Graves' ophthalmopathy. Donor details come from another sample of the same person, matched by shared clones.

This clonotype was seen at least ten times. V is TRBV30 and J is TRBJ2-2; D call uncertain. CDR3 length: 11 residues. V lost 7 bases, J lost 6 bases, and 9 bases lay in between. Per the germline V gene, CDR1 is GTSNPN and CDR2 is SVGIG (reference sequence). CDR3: CAFTAAGELFF. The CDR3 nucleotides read TGTGCCTTCACGGCGGCCGGGGAGCTGTTTTTT.

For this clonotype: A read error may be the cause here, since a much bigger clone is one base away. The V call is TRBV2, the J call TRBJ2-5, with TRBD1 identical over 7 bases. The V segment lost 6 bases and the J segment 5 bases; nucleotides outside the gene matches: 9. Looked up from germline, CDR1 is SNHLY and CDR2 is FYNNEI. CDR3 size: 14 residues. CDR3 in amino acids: CASRLQGSRETQYF. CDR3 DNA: TGTGCCAGCAGACTACAGGGGAGCCGGGAGACCCAGTACTTC.

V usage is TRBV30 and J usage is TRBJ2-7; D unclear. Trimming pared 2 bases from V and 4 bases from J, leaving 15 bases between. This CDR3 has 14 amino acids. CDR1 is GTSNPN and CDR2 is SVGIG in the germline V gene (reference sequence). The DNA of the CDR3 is TGTGCCTGGAGTCCCCCCGCGATATTATACGAGCAGTACTTC. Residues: CAWSPPAILYEQYF.

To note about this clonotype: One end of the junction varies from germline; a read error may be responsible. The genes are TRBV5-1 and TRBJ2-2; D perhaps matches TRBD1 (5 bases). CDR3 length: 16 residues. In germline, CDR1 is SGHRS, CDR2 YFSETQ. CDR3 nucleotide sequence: TGCGCCAGCTGCTTTCGACGTGGGGCTAACACCGGGGAGCTGTTTTTT. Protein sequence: CASCFRRGANTGELFF.

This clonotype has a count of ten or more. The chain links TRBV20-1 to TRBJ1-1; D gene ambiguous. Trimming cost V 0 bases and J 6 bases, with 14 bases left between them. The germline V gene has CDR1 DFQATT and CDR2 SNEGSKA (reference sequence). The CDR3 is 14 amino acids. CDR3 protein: CSARDRRGFSEAFF. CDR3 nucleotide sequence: TGCAGTGCTAGAGATCGACGGGGATTCTCTGAAGCTTTCTTT.

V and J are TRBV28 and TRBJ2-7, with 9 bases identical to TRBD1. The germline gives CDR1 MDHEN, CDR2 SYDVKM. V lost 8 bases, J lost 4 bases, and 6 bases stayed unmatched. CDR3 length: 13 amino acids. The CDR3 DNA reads TGTGCCAGCGAGATGGGACAGGGTTACGAGCAGTACTTC. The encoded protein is CASEMGQGYEQYF.

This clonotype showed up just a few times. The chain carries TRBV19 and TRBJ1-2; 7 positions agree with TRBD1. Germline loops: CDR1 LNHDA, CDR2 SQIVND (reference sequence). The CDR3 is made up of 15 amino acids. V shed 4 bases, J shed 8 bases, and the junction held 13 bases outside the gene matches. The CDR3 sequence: CASSTGTALSSGYTF. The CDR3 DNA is TGTGCCAGTAGTACCGGGACAGCCCTTTCCTCCGGCTACACCTTC. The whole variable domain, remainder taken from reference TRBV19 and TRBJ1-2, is DGGITQSPKYLFRKEGQNVTLSCEQNLNHDAMYWYRQDPGQGLRLIYYSQIVNDFQKGDIAEGYSVSREKKESFPLTVTSAQKNPTAFYLCASSTGTALSSGYTFGSGTRLTVV.

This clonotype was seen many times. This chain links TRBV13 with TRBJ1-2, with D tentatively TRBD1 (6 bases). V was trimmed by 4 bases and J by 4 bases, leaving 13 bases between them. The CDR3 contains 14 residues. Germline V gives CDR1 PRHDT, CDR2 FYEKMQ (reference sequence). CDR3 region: CASSYRDTTYGYTF. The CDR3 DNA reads TGTGCCAGCAGCTACCGGGACACCACCTATGGCTACACCTTC.

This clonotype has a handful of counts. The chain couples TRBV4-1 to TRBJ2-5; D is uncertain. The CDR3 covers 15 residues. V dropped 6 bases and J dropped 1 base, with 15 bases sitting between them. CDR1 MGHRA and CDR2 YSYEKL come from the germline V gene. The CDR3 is CASSRPSDPQETQYF. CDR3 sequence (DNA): TGCGCCAGCAGTCGACCCAGCGACCCCCAAGAGACCCAGTACTTC.

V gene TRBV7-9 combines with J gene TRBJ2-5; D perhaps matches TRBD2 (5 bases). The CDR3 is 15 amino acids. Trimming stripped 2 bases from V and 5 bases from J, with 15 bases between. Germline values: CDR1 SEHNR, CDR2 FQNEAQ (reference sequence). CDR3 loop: CASSLLSSRRETQYF. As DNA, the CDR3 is TGTGCCAGCAGCTTATTGTCTAGCCGACGGGAGACCCAGTACTTC.

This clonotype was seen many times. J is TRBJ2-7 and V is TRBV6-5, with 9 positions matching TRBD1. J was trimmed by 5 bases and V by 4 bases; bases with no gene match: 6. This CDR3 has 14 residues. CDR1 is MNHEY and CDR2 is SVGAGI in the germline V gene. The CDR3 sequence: CASSWDRESHEQYF. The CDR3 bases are TGTGCCAGCAGTTGGGACAGGGAGTCCCACGAGCAGTACTTC.

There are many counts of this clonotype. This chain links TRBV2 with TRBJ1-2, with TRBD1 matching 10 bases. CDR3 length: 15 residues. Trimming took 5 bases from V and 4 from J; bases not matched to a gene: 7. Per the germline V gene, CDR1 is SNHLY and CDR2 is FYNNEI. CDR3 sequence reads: CASSLRDRGSYGYTF. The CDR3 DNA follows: TGTGCCAGCAGTCTCCGGGACAGGGGTTCCTATGGCTACACCTTC.

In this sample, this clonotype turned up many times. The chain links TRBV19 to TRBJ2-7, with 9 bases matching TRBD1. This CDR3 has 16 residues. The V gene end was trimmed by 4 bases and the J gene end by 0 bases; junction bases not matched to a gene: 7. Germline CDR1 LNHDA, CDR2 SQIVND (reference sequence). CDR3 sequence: CASSTRRDRDSYEQYF. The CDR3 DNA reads TGTGCCAGTAGTACTCGCCGGGACAGGGACTCCTACGAGCAGTACTTC. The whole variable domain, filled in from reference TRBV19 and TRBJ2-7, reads DGGITQSPKYLFRKEGQNVTLSCEQNLNHDAMYWYRQDPGQGLRLIYYSQIVNDFQKGDIAEGYSVSREKKESFPLTVTSAQKNPTAFYLCASSTRRDRDSYEQYFGPGTRLTVT.

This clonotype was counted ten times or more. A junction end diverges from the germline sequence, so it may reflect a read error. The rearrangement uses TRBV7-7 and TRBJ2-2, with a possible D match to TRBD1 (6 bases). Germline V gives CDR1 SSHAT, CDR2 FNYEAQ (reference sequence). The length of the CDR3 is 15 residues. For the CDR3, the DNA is TGCGCTAGCAGCTTTTCGGACAGCGTGACCGGGGAGCTGTTTTTT. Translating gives CASSFSDSVTGELFF.

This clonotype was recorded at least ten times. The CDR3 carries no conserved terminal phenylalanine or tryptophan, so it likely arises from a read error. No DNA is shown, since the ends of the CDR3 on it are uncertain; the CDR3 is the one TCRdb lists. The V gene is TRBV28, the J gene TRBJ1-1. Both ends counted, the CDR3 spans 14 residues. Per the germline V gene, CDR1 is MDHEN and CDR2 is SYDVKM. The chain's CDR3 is CASLTQGGRTKALV.

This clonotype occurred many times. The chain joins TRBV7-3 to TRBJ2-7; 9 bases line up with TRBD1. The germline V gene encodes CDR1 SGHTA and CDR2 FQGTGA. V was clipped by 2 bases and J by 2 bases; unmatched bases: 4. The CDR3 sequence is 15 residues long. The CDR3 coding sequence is TGTGCCAGCAGCTTAGGACAGGGGCTCCCCTACGAGCAGTACTTC. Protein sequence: CASSLGQGLPYEQYF.

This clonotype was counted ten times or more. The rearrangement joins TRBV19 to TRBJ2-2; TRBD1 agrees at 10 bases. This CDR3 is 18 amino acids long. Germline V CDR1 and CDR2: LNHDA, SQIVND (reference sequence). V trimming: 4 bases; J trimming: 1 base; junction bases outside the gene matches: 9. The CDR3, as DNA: TGTGCCAGTAGTAAGGGGACAGGGGAATACCGGAACACCGGGGAGCTGTTTTTT. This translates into CASSKGTGEYRNTGELFF. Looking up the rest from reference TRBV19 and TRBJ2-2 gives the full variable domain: DGGITQSPKYLFRKEGQNVTLSCEQNLNHDAMYWYRQDPGQGLRLIYYSQIVNDFQKGDIAEGYSVSREKKESFPLTVTSAQKNPTAFYLCASSKGTGEYRNTGELFFGEGSRLTVL.

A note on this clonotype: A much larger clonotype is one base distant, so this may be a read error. The CDR3 spells CASSLIGGFRDTGELFF. The DNA of the CDR3 is TGTGCCAGCAGTTTAATAGGGGGCTTTAGGGACACCGGGGAGCTGTTTTTT. This chain links TRBV12-3 or TRBV12-4 with TRBJ2-2; TRBD1 agrees at 7 bases. CDR3 size: 17 residues. V shed 2 bases, J shed 3 bases, and the junction held 9 bases outside the gene matches.

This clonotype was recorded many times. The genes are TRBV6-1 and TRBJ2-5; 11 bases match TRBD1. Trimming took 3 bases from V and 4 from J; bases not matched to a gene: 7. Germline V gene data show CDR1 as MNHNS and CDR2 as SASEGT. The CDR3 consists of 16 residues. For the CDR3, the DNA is TGTGCCAGCAGTGATTCCTACGGGACAGGGGGAGAGACCCAGTACTTC. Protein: CASSDSYGTGGETQYF.

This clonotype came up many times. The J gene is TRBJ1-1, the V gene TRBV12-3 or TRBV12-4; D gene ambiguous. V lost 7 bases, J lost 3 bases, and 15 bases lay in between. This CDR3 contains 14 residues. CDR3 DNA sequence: TGTGCCAGCACCGGACGGGCACGGGACACTGAAGCTTTCTTT. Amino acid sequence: CASTGRARDTEAFF.

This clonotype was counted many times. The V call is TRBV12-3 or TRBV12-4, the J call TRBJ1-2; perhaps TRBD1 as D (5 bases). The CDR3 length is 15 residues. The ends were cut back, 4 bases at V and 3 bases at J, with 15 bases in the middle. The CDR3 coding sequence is TGTGCCAGCAGTTCCCCGGGGGATCGAGACTATGGCTACACCTTC. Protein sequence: CASSSPGDRDYGYTF.

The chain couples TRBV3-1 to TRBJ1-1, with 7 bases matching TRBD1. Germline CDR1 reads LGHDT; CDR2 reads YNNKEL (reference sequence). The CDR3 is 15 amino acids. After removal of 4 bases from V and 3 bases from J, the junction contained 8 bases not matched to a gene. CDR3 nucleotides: TGTGCCAGCAGCCCTACCGGGACAGCGGACACTGAAGCTTTCTTT. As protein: CASSPTGTADTEAFF.